This is a list of T cell receptor beta chains from one sample in a study of blood T cell repertoires in COVID-19. Clones were read by immunoSEQ multiplex PCR, and TCRdb kept only the in-frame ones, dropping some. The table lists 110,000 to 150,000 clones, around 81% of them singletons. The source material was PBMCs or T cells enriched from blood (not recorded which). These receptors were collected from a woman aged 40 to 50 who had recovered from COVID-19. The CDR3 runs from the conserved cysteine through the conserved F or W. The D gene is left open where the match is weak. The size entry is marked missing in some rows and otherwise reads once, few, many or a size class.

d_call	v_call	clone_size	j_call	cdr3_aa	cdr3_nt
NA	TRBV6-5	once	TRBJ2-7	CASRTVTGLSHEQYF	TGTGCCAGCAGGACGGTAACAGGGTTAAGCCACGAGCAGTACTTC
NA	TRBV30	NA	TRBJ1-3	CASKGGRDHNTIYF	TGTGCCTCAAAAGGGGGAAGGGATCATAACACCATATATTTT
NA	TRBV16	NA	TRBJ1-2	CASSQYDRDKNF	TGTGCCAGCAGCCAATACGACCGGGACAAAAACTTC
NA	TRBV19	NA	TRBJ1-1	CASSHRDLNTEAFF	TGTGCCAGTAGTCACAGGGATCTGAACACTGAAGCTTTCTTT
TRBD2	TRBV15	NA	TRBJ2-3	CATSSKGQTSGRLDDTQYF	TGTGCCACCAGCTCCAAAGGGCAGACTAGCGGGAGGTTGGACGATACGCAGTATTTT
TRBD2	TRBV6-5	NA	TRBJ2-3	CASRGTSGNPPYF	TGTGCCAGCAGAGGGACTAGCGGGAACCCGCCGTATTTT
NA	TRBV9	NA	TRBJ1-4	CASSVGFRGWAIEKLFF	TGTGCCAGCAGCGTAGGGTTCAGGGGCTGGGCTATTGAAAAACTGTTTTTT
NA	TRBV5-6	NA	TRBJ2-3	CASSLSRDTQYF	TGTGCCAGCAGCTTATCTAGAGATACGCAGTATTTT
NA	TRBV3-1/TRBV3-2	NA	TRBJ2-7	CASSQGVAYEQYF	TGTGCCAGCAGCCAAGGCGTGGCCTACGAGCAGTACTTC
NA	TRBV7-2	NA	TRBJ1-1	CASSLTGLTEAFF	TGTGCCAGCAGCTTAACAGGGTTAACTGAAGCTTTCTTT
NA	TRBV3-1/TRBV3-2	once	TRBJ1-2	CASSQGAGGGYTF	TGTGCCAGCAGCCAAGGGGCGGGAGGCGGCTACACCTTC
NA	TRBV11-3	NA	TRBJ2-1	CASSFLNNEQFF	TGTGCCAGCAGCTTCCTTAACAATGAGCAGTTCTTC
NA	TRBV10-3	NA	TRBJ2-7	CAIRNRAAYEQYF	TGTGCCATCAGAAACAGGGCCGCCTACGAGCAGTACTTC
TRBD1	TRBV2	NA	TRBJ1-2	CASSFKRQGGDGYTF	TGTGCCAGCAGTTTCAAACGACAGGGGGGGGATGGCTACACCTTC
NA	TRBV20-1	NA	TRBJ1-4	CSAPENEKLFF	TGCAGTGCCCCAGAAAATGAAAAACTGTTTTTT
TRBD2	TRBV7-9	few	TRBJ2-5	CASSRPTSGETQYF	TGTGCCAGCAGCCGACCGACTAGCGGGGAGACCCAGTACTTC
NA	TRBV15	NA	TRBJ1-1	CATSRDQGRDEAFF	TGTGCCACCAGCAGAGACCAGGGGAGGGATGAAGCTTTCTTT
TRBD1	TRBV18	NA	TRBJ2-5	CASTQGRQETQYF	TGTGCCAGCACACAGGGGCGCCAAGAGACCCAGTACTTC
TRBD1	TRBV11-2	NA	TRBJ2-7	CASSLDPTGSRDRDGEQYF	TGTGCCAGCAGCTTAGATCCTACCGGCTCCCGGGACAGGGATGGCGAGCAGTACTTC
NA	TRBV2	NA	TRBJ2-7	CASSVGQAYEQYF	TGTGCCAGCAGTGTCGGTCAAGCCTACGAGCAGTACTTC
NA	TRBV19	few	TRBJ1-5	CASSDRTLRQPQHF	TGTGCCAGTAGCGACCGGACATTACGGCAGCCCCAGCATTTT
NA	TRBV9	NA	TRBJ1-2	CASSSQGGGVSYGYTF	TGTGCCAGCAGCTCCCAGGGAGGGGGGGTTTCCTATGGCTACACCTTC
TRBD1	TRBV11-2	NA	TRBJ1-5	CASSLGGGGNQPQHF	TGTGCCAGCAGCTTAGGAGGGGGCGGCAATCAGCCCCAGCATTTT
TRBD2	TRBV29-1	NA	TRBJ2-7	CSVDIGLAGYEQYF	TGCAGCGTTGACATAGGACTAGCGGGGTACGAGCAGTACTTC
TRBD1	TRBV4-2	NA	TRBJ1-5	CASSQNTGGNQPQHF	TGTGCCAGCAGCCAGAATACAGGGGGCAATCAGCCCCAGCATTTT
NA	TRBV10-3	NA	TRBJ1-2	CAISDKNAARGGYTF	TGTGCCATCAGTGATAAAAACGCCGCACGAGGGGGCTACACCTTC